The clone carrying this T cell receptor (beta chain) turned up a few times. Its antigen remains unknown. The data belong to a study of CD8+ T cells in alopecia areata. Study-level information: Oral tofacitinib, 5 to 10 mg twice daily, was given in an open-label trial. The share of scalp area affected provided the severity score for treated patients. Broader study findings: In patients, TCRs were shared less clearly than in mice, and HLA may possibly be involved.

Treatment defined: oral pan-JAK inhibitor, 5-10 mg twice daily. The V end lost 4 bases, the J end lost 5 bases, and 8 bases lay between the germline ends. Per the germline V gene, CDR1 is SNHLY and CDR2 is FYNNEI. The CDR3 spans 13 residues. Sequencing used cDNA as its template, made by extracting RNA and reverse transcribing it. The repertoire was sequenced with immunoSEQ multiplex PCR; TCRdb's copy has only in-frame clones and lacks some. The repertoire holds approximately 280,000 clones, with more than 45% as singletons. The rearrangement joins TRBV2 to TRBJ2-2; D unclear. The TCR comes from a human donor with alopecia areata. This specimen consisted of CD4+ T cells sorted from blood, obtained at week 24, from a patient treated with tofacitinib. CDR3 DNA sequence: TGTGCCAGCAGTGTTTTGCAAACCGGGGAGCTGTTTTTT. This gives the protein CASSVLQTGELFF. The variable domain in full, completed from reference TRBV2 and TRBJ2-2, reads EPEVTQTPSHQVTQMGQEVILRCVPISNHLYFYWYRQILGQKVEFLVSFYNNEISEKSEIFDDQFSVERPDGSNFTLKIRSTKLEDSAMYFCASSVLQTGELFFGEGSRLTVL.